This T cell receptor beta chain was identified in a study of blood T cell repertoires in COVID-19. Study-level information: COVID-19 samples collected from the United States, Italy and Spain covered acute and convalescent phases. Sources were T cells, B-cell-depleted T cells, or PBMCs; the material itself was cDNA or gDNA.

Germline V gene lookup returns CDR1 SGHVS and CDR2 FQNEAQ. Trimming took off 1 base at V and 13 bases at J, with 20 bases between the two ends. The CDR3 runs 16 residues. In the authors' methods: Amplified reference gene primers provided the basis for estimating nucleated cell counts. Assay: immunoSEQ multiplex PCR; the TCRdb copy retains only in-frame clones and omits some. V, J and clone size reflect that table, while D and trimming were determined from the DNA. The sample shows around 260,000 clones, around nine tenths of them seen only once. The chain uses TRBV7-8 and TRBJ1-6; TRBD1 might be the D (5 bases). The sequencing sample was made of peripheral blood. The TCR comes from a man aged 35-49 years who had recovered from COVID-19. The CDR3 nucleotides read TGTGCCAGCAGCTTAGTCAGCGGGCTCCTTAAGGGGCCCCTCCACTTT. It encodes CASSLVSGLLKGPLHF.